The T cell receptor (beta chain) described here comes from a study of preoperative IRX-2 immunotherapy in early breast cancer. Treatment indicated: preoperative locoregional IRX-2 cytokine immunotherapy. Samples came from a phase Ib trial of preoperative locoregional IRX-2 cytokine immunotherapy. The V and J ends lost 2 bases and 6 bases respectively, with 5 bases between them. The CDR3 contains 12 residues. CDR1 is MNHNY, CDR2 SVGAGI, per germline (reference sequence). Produced via immunoSEQ multiplex PCR; TCRdb's table is partial and in-frame only. The repertoire holds about 43,000 clones, about 95% seen once, with around 1.6% in the top ten. This clone appeared a few times.

The TCR comes from a human donor with breast cancer. The chain uses TRBV6-6 and TRBJ1-5, with D unresolved. The starting material was tumor tissue, obtained after IRX-2 immunotherapy. The CDR3 nucleotides read TGTGCCAGCAGTTACAGGGTTCAGCCCCAGCATTTT. It translates to CASSYRVQPQHF.